Sequencing of this T cell receptor (beta chain) was carried out in a study of blood T cells in healthy people across ages. On the study more broadly: For every two T cells, template switching captured about one barcoded beta molecule.

Through a sample-barcoded 5' primer and a J-beta primer mix, a second PCR was run for roughly 6 to 12 cycles. MiXCR was run by TCRdb on the 5' RACE reads, yielding one entry per CDR3 protein. The profile shows around 1,800,000 distinct CDR3 sequences, 30% to 40% of them singletons. V dropped 0 bases and J dropped 13 bases, with 21 bases sitting between them. From germline, CDR1 is MNHNY and CDR2 SVGAGI (reference sequence). The CDR3 runs to 15 residues. The individuals who served as donors were healthy Caucasians living in Russia, aged roughly 6 to 90. Sequencing was carried out using blood. The sequence came from a human donor in good health. The V gene is TRBV6-6, the J gene TRBJ1-1, with D possibly TRBD1 on 5 matching bases. CDR3 sequence: CASSYSRGGLGWGFF. In DNA form, the CDR3 reads TGTGCCAGCAGTTACTCGAGGGGAGGTCTAGGATGGGGTTTCTTT.